The next 9 T cell receptor beta chains were all read from a single sample in a study of shared clonotypes between healthy human individuals. Repertoires were generated with immunoSEQ multiplex PCR, while TCRdb's copy carries only in-frame clones and drops some. In the table there are 450,000 or so clones, roughly three quarters of which are singletons. The specimen was PBMCs. The receptors come from a middle-aged woman in good health. Some clones in this sample may be carry-over from other donors' samples.

V gene TRBV6-5 combines with J gene TRBJ2-1; no clear D. There are 12 residues in the CDR3. Germline-derived CDR1 and CDR2 are MNHEY and SVGAGI. V lost 10 bases, J lost 6 bases, and 13 bases lay in between. The CDR3, as DNA: TGTGCCACTCATAAGTCCCGCAATGAGCAGTTCTTC. It is translated as CATHKSRNEQFF.

Worth noting for this clone: The likely explanation is a read error, given a far larger clone one base away. In DNA, the CDR3 is TGTGTCAGCAGCGTATCGGGGAACACCGGGGAGCTGTTTTTT. This encodes CVSSVSGNTGELFF. The chain links TRBV9 to TRBJ2-2; no clear D. Germline V lookup: CDR1 SGDLS, CDR2 YYNGEE. CDR3 size: 14 residues.

The rearrangement links TRBV7-2 to TRBJ1-3, with no clear D. Germline loops: CDR1 SGHTA, CDR2 FQGNSA. The length of the CDR3 is 14 residues. Trimming removed 5 bases from V and 0 bases from J, with 8 bases in between. This CDR3 is CASSPGISGNTIYF. The CDR3 coding sequence is TGTGCCAGCAGCCCCGGCATCTCTGGAAACACCATATATTTT.

Of note for this clone: One base separates it from a far larger clone, so it is likely a read error. This sample also contains other DNA sequences that code for the same CDR3. J is TRBJ2-3 and V is TRBV30; the match to TRBD2 covers 7 bases. CDR3 length: 12 residues. The germline V gene has CDR1 GTSNPN and CDR2 SVGIG (reference sequence). CDR3 DNA sequence: TGTGCCTGGAGTATAGGACTAGTAGGTTCCTCTTTT. It encodes CAWSIGLVGSSF. Full variable domain (missing parts from reference TRBV30 and TRBJ2-3): SQTIHQWPATLVQPVGSPLSLECTVEGTSNPNLYWYRQAAGRGLQLLFYSVGIGQISSEVPQNLSASRPQDRQFILSSKKLLLSDSGFYLCAWSIGLVGSSFGPGTRLTVL.

The table lists this clone with a count of one. The chain uses TRBV7-8 and TRBJ1-2; the match to TRBD1 covers 7 bases. This CDR3 has 16 residues. With V trimmed by 5 bases and J by 4 bases, 13 bases remained unmatched. Germline assignment: CDR1 SGHVS and CDR2 FQNEAQ. CDR3 protein: CASSIGDRAGIYGYTF. The CDR3 DNA reads TGTGCCAGCAGCATAGGAGACAGGGCCGGGATCTATGGCTACACCTTC. The whole variable domain, remainder taken from reference TRBV7-8 and TRBJ1-2, is GAGVSQSPRYKVAKRGQDVALRCDPISGHVSLFWYQQALGQGPEFLTYFQNEAQLDKSGLPSDRFFAERPEGSVSTLKIQRTQQEDSAVYLCASSIGDRAGIYGYTFGSGTRLTVV.

Worth noting for this clone: A read error is likely here: a far larger clone is one base away. This chain links TRBV4-3 with TRBJ2-2; no reliable D call. CDR3 size: 16 residues. The ends were cut back, 0 bases at V and 5 bases at J, with 13 bases in the middle. The V gene's germline CDR1 is LGHNA and CDR2 YSLEER. This CDR3 reads CASSQDVSGETGELFF. CDR3 DNA sequence: TGCGCCAGCAGCCAAGATGTTAGTGGAGAGACCGGGGAGCTGTTTTTT.

The rearrangement joins TRBV5-1 to TRBJ2-1; 7 bases are a match to TRBD2. The V and J ends lost 4 bases and 10 bases, in that order; junction bases with no gene match: 17. The CDR3 loop spans 16 amino acids. Germline V CDR1 and CDR2: SGHRS, YFSETQ. In DNA, the CDR3 is TGCGCCAGCAGCCCATTAGAGGGCGGGGGTAACGGGGAGCAGTTCTTC. Translating it yields CASSPLEGGGNGEQFF.

This chain uses TRBV2 with TRBJ2-5, with D possibly being TRBD2 (6 bases). Matching the DNA end better, TRBJ2-7 makes the J call doubtful. Germline V gives CDR1 SNHLY, CDR2 FYNNEI. The CDR3 spans 12 residues. The CDR3 DNA sequence: TGTGCCAGCACCTGGGGGAGGAACGAGCAGTACTTC. Translated: CASTWGRNEQYF.

This chain links TRBV29-1 with TRBJ1-3; TRBD1 might be the D (6 bases). This CDR3 is built from 14 residues. The germline V and J ends were trimmed by 3 bases and 3 bases, with 12 bases remaining between them. Germline assignment: CDR1 SQVTM and CDR2 ANQGSEA. CDR3 in amino acids: CSVDIEGVGNTIYF. The CDR3 DNA reads as TGCAGCGTTGATATAGAGGGGGTTGGAAACACCATATATTTT.